The 22 T cell receptor beta chains given below trace back to one sample, sequenced in a study of response to subunit inactivated influenza vaccine. TCRdb analysed the RT-PCR reads with MiXCR anew, one entry per CDR3 protein. Of 650,000 to 800,000 distinct CDR3 sequences detected, 11% to 15% appear once; the ten largest clones hold less than 7%. The starting material was PBMCs from blood, obtained 14 to 15 days before vaccination. The receptor set was obtained from a man in his fifties or sixties who received an inactivated influenza vaccine.

This clonotype was seen a handful of times. The J gene is TRBJ2-5, the V gene TRBV7-2, with 8 bases matching TRBD2. Germline CDR1 and CDR2: SGHTA and FQGNSA. Trimming took 5 bases from V and 1 from J; bases not matched to a gene: 6. The CDR3 consists of 15 residues. This chain's CDR3 is CASSALAGPQETQYF. The CDR3 DNA is TGTGCCAGCAGCGCCTTAGCGGGACCCCAAGAGACCCAGTACTTC.

The sample holds many counts of this clonotype. V and J are TRBV7-9 and TRBJ2-1; 8 positions match TRBD2. Germline CDR1 and CDR2: SEHNR and FQNEAQ (reference sequence). This CDR3 region has 16 residues. The J segment lost 4 bases and the V segment lost 5 bases, leaving 10 bases of the junction unmatched. CDR3 amino acids: CASSRLGAGGYNEQFF. The CDR3 DNA reads as TGTGCCAGCAGCCGCCTCGGGGCGGGGGGTTACAATGAGCAGTTCTTC. The variable domain in full, with the rest retrieved from reference TRBV7-9 and TRBJ2-1, is DTGVSQNPRHKITKRGQNVTFRCDPISEHNRLYWYRQTLGQGPEFLTYFQNEAQLEKSRLLSDRFSAERPKGSFSTLEIQRTEQGDSAMYLCASSRLGAGGYNEQFFGPGTRLTVL.

This clonotype turned up a few times. This rearrangement joins TRBV7-2 to TRBJ2-1; the D is unclear. V shed 2 bases and J shed 0 bases, with 8 bases lying between them. The CDR3 contains 15 residues. CDR1 and CDR2 from the germline V gene are SGHTA and FQGNSA. The CDR3 sequence is CASSLKISSYNEQFF. Here the CDR3 DNA reads TGTGCCAGCAGCTTAAAGATAAGCTCCTACAATGAGCAGTTCTTC.

The chain couples TRBV5-1 to TRBJ2-5, with D possibly TRBD1 on 6 matching bases. Trimming shortened V by 3 bases and J by 3 bases, and 9 bases separated the two germline ends. From germline, CDR1 is SGHRS and CDR2 YFSETQ. The CDR3 extends over 13 amino acids. In DNA form, the CDR3 reads TGCGCCAGCAGCTGGACAGCTGAAGAGACCCAGTACTTC. Translating gives CASSWTAEETQYF.

The gene calls are TRBV29-1 and TRBJ2-7; no definite D call. The V and J ends lost 5 bases and 0 bases respectively, with 11 bases between them. This CDR3 is 13 amino acids long. The germline CDR1 and CDR2 sequences are SQVTM and ANQGSEA. The CDR3 region has the DNA TGCAGCGTTTTGGCATCAAACTCCTACGAGCAGTACTTC. Translated: CSVLASNSYEQYF.

This clonotype was recorded many times. The chain is built from TRBV7-9 and TRBJ1-2, with D possibly TRBD1 on 6 matching bases. V was cut by 5 bases and J by 6 bases, with 7 bases left in between. CDR3 length: 11 amino acids. The germline V gene encodes CDR1 SEHNR and CDR2 FQNEAQ (reference sequence). The CDR3 coding sequence is TGTGCCAGCAGCGAGGGGGATGGCTACACCTTC. It yields the protein CASSEGDGYTF.

The rearrangement uses TRBV27 and TRBJ2-2; TRBD2 aligns across 7 bases. V trimming: 5 bases; J trimming: 4 bases; junction bases outside the gene matches: 7. The germline V gene encodes CDR1 MNHEY and CDR2 SMNVEV (reference sequence). The CDR3 consists of 15 residues. CDR3 amino acids: CASSLQRGSTGELFF. DNA for the CDR3: TGTGCCAGCAGTCTCCAGCGGGGCAGCACCGGGGAGCTGTTTTTT.

V gene TRBV7-9 combines with J gene TRBJ2-7; 8 nucleotides align to TRBD2. CDR1 and CDR2 (germline): SEHNR, FQNEAQ (reference sequence). The length of the CDR3 is 16 residues. J lost 5 bases, V lost 2 bases, and 11 bases had no gene match. The CDR3 reads CASSLLTGGLIDEQYF. In nucleotides, the CDR3 is TGTGCCAGCAGCTTATTAACGGGAGGGCTTATAGACGAGCAGTACTTC.

The rearrangement joins TRBV6-2 or TRBV6-3 to TRBJ1-2; the D gene is possibly TRBD1 (5 bases). This CDR3 is built from 13 residues. Germline V gene lookup returns CDR1 MNHEY and CDR2 SVGEGT. V lost 7 bases, J lost 7 bases, and 16 bases lay in between. For the CDR3, the DNA is TGTGCCAGCACCACGAGGCCCAGGGTTGGCTACACCTTC. Residues: CASTTRPRVGYTF.

V usage is TRBV2 and J usage is TRBJ2-1, with TRBD2 matching over 7 bases. Germline-derived CDR1 and CDR2 are SNHLY and FYNNEI. The CDR3 length is 16 residues. Trimming removed 6 bases from V and 2 bases from J; junction bases left unmatched: 10. CDR3 in amino acids: CASRRLAELPYNEQFF. CDR3 bases: TGTGCCAGCAGACGGCTAGCGGAACTCCCCTACAATGAGCAGTTCTTC.

This clonotype was seen repeatedly, ten times or more. The rearrangement uses TRBV20-1 and TRBJ2-7; D assignment may be TRBD1 or TRBD2 (5 bases each). The CDR3 has 13 amino acids. Germline CDR1 and CDR2: DFQATT and SNEGSKA (reference sequence). The V and J ends lost 6 bases and 6 bases respectively, with 18 bases between them. The CDR3 sequence: CSAQMGVDAEQYF. The CDR3 bases are TGCAGTGCCCAAATGGGGGTGGACGCCGAGCAGTACTTC.

In this sample, this clonotype turned up many times. The rearrangement links TRBV20-1 to TRBJ2-3; 8 nucleotides align to TRBD2. Germline V CDR1 and CDR2: DFQATT, SNEGSKA (reference sequence). CDR3 length: 14 residues. V lost 6 bases and J lost 0; bases outside the gene matches: 5. CDR3: CSARRGGSTDTQYF. In DNA, the CDR3 is TGCAGTGCCCGCCGGGGGGGTAGCACAGATACGCAGTATTTT.

The chain links TRBV20-1 to TRBJ1-2, with D possibly matching TRBD1 (6 bases). Germline CDR1 DFQATT, CDR2 SNEGSKA (reference sequence). V was trimmed by 3 bases and J by 1 base, leaving 15 bases between them. The CDR3 length is 15 residues. Written as DNA, the CDR3 is TGCAGTGCTAGTAGGGCAGGGGCCTATAACTATGGCTACACCTTC. This sequence encodes CSASRAGAYNYGYTF.

This clonotype has a count of ten or more. The chain joins TRBV20-1 to TRBJ2-7, with D tentatively TRBD1 or TRBD2 (6 bases each). The V gene's germline CDR1 is DFQATT and CDR2 SNEGSKA (reference sequence). V lost 5 bases and J 2 bases, leaving 19 bases between the germline ends. This CDR3 spans 15 amino acids. The CDR3 DNA reads TGCAGTGCTGTAGCAACAGGAAGGGGGGCCTACGAGCAGTACTTC. It specifies CSAVATGRGAYEQYF.

This clonotype was seen a few times. The gene calls are TRBV20-1 and TRBJ2-7; D ambiguous. CDR1 and CDR2 (germline): DFQATT, SNEGSKA (reference sequence). The CDR3 length is 13 residues. Trimming took 2 bases from V and 2 from J, leaving 10 bases between them. CDR3 protein: CSARLTGTYEQYF. As DNA, the CDR3 is TGCAGTGCTAGACTGACGGGTACCTACGAGCAGTACTTC.

The chain combines TRBV19 with TRBJ2-1; 12 nucleotides match TRBD2. This CDR3 contains 14 residues. The trim removed 9 bases at V and 12 bases at J, leaving 12 bases unmatched. Germline CDR1 is LNHDA and CDR2 is SQIVND (reference sequence). Here the CDR3 DNA reads TGTGCCAGCGCTCCGGGACTAGCGGGCCCTGGGCAGTTCTTC. It yields the protein CASAPGLAGPGQFF.

This clonotype was observed at least ten times. The genes are TRBV29-1 and TRBJ1-2; D remains unclear. Trimming shortened V by 6 bases and J by 0 bases, and 11 bases separated the two germline ends. Looked up from germline, CDR1 is SQVTM and CDR2 is ANQGSEA. The length of the CDR3 is 13 residues. For the CDR3, the DNA is TGCAGCGTCTCGAAGGGCCCTAACTATGGCTACACCTTC. Amino acid sequence: CSVSKGPNYGYTF.

The chain carries TRBV5-1 and TRBJ2-3, with TRBD1 matching over 9 bases. Germline V lookup: CDR1 SGHRS, CDR2 YFSETQ. Trimming took 3 bases from V and 5 from J; bases not matched to a gene: 4. This CDR3 is 14 amino acids long. CDR3 coding DNA: TGCGCCAGCAGCTCGGGACAGGGTCGAGATACGCAGTATTTT. This sequence encodes CASSSGQGRDTQYF.

In this sample, this clonotype turned up a few times. This rearrangement joins TRBV12-3 or TRBV12-4 to TRBJ2-7; TRBD1 matches 8 bases. The V and J ends lost 2 bases and 4 bases, in that order; junction bases with no gene match: 7. This CDR3 comprises 15 residues. The CDR3 spells CASSLRQGAHYEQYF. CDR3 coding DNA: TGTGCCAGCAGTTTACGGCAGGGGGCGCATTACGAGCAGTACTTC.

In its sample, this clonotype was seen a few times. The chain uses TRBV20-1 and TRBJ1-2, with TRBD1 identical over 7 bases. The CDR3 has 14 amino acids. In germline, CDR1 is DFQATT, CDR2 SNEGSKA (reference sequence). The trim removed 5 bases at V and 3 bases at J, leaving 9 bases unmatched. In DNA, the CDR3 is TGCAGTGCTGGAAACAGGGGTTTTGACTATGGCTACACCTTC. This gives the protein CSAGNRGFDYGYTF.

The gene calls are TRBV10-3 and TRBJ1-2; D is undetermined. The CDR3 sequence is 11 residues long. Trimming stripped 7 bases from V and 2 bases from J, with 5 bases between. The germline V gene has CDR1 ENHRY and CDR2 SYGVKD. The chain's CDR3 is CAIMGNYGYTF. DNA of the CDR3: TGTGCCATCATGGGGAACTATGGCTACACCTTC.

The J gene is TRBJ2-7, the V gene TRBV30; TRBD2 might be the D (5 bases). Germline CDR1 reads GTSNPN; CDR2 reads SVGIG (reference sequence). Trimming pared 0 bases from V and 4 bases from J, leaving 10 bases between. The CDR3 extends over 13 amino acids. The CDR3, as DNA: TGTGCCTGGAGTGTACATGAGGGTTACGAGCAGTACTTC. Residues: CAWSVHEGYEQYF.